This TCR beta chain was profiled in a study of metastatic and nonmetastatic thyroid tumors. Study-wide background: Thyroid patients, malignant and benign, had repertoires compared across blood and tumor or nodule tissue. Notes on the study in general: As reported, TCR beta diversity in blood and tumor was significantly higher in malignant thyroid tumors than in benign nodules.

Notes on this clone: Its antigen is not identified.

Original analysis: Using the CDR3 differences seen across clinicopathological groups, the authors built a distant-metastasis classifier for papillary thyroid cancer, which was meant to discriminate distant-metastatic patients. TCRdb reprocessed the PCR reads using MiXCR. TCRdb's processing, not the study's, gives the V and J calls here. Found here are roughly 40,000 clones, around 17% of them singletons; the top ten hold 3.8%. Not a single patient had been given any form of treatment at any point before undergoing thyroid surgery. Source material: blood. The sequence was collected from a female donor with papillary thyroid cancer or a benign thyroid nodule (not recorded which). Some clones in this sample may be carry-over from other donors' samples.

CDR3 amino acids: CASRFQPQETQYF. DNA of the CDR3: TGTGCCAGCAGGTTTCAGCCTCAAGAGACCCAGTACTTC. V usage is TRBV3-1 and J usage is TRBJ2-5; D is undetermined. V dropped 6 bases and J dropped 2 bases, with 10 bases sitting between them. The CDR3 contains 13 residues. Germline CDR1 is LGHDT and CDR2 is YNNKEL (reference sequence).